This T cell receptor (beta chain) derives from a study of response to subunit inactivated influenza vaccine. Whole-study findings and limits: With each seasonal influenza vaccination, the authors suggested, few new T cells are recruited.

This clonotype was detected ten times or more. Antigen: not known. Germline V gene data show CDR1 as MNHEY and CDR2 as SMNVEV (reference sequence). V was trimmed by 5 bases and J by 11 bases, leaving 22 bases between them. This CDR3 has 16 amino acids. From the RT-PCR reads, TCRdb called clonotypes with MiXCR, one entry per CDR3 protein. The table shows just over 300,000 distinct CDR3 sequences, with about a fifth occurring only once. This receptor was obtained from a man aged 50 to 69 who received an inactivated influenza vaccine. J is TRBJ1-6 and V is TRBV27; TRBD1 might be the D (6 bases). The sequenced sample was PBMCs from blood, obtained about 19 months after vaccination. As DNA, the CDR3 is TGTGCCAGCAGTCCCGTGAGGGGGGGACGGCTGGCACCCCTCCACTTT. It codes for CASSPVRGGRLAPLHF.